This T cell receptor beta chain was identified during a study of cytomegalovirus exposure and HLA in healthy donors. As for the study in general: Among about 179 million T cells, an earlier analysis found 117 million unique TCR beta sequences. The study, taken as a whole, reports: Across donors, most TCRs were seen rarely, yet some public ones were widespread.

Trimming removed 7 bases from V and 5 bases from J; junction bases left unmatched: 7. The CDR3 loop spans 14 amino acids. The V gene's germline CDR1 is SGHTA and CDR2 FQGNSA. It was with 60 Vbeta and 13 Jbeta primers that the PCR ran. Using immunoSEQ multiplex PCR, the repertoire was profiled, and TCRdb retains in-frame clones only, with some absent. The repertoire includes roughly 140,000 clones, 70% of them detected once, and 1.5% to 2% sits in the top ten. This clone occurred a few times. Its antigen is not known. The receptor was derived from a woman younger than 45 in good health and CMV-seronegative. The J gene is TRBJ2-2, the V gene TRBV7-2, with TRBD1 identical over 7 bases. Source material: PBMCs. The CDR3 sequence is CASTLGRGTGELFF. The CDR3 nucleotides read TGTGCCAGCACCCTAGGCAGGGGGACCGGGGAGCTGTTTTTT.